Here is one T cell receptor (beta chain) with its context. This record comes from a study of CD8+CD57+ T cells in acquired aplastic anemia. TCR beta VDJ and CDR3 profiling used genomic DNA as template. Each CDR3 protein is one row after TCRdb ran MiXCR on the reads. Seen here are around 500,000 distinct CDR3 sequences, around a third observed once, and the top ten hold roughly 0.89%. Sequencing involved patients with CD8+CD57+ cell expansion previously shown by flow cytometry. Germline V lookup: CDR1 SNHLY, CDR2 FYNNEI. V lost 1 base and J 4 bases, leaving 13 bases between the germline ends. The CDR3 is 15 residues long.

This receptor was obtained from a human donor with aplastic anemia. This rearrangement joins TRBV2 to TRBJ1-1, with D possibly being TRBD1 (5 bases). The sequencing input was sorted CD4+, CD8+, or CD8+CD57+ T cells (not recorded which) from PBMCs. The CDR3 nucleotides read TGTGCCAGCAGTGAAGTGCAGGGCGGGTTCACTGAAGCTTTCTTT. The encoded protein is CASSEVQGGFTEAFF.